This is a list of T cell receptor beta chains from one sample in a study of blood T cell repertoires in COVID-19. Using immunoSEQ multiplex PCR, the repertoire was profiled, and TCRdb retains in-frame clones only, with some absent. The data hold about 180,000 clones, with about 80% observed a single time. Sequenced input: peripheral blood. Source of these receptors: a woman aged 70-85 years with acute or convalescent COVID-19. Each CDR3 is given with its conserved first and last residue. The D gene is left open where the match is weak. Rows give clone size only sometimes, using once, few, many, or a class for an expanded clone.

CDR3: CASSLGGRGGYTF
DNA: TGTGCCAGCAGTTTGGGGGGGCGAGGTGGCTACACCTTC
J: TRBJ1-2
D: .
size: .
V: TRBV28

CDR3: CASSQEATDTQYF
DNA: TGTGCCAGCAGCCAAGAGGCCACAGATACGCAGTATTTT
J: TRBJ2-3
D: .
size: .
V: TRBV4-2

CDR3: CASSPGDGQGNTF
DNA: TGTGCCAGCTCACCCGGAGATGGACAGGGTAACACCTTC
J: TRBJ1-2
D: TRBD1
size: .
V: TRBV18

CDR3: CASSDQSGNTIYF
DNA: TGTGCCAGCAGTGATCAATCGGGGAACACCATATATTTT
J: TRBJ1-3
D: .
size: .
V: TRBV6-1

CDR3: CASSLEGDILAVGYTF
DNA: TGTGCCAGCAGCTTAGAAGGTGACATCCTCGCAGTAGGCTACACCTTC
J: TRBJ1-2
D: .
size: once
V: TRBV11-3

CDR3: CAAPGGNTEAFF
DNA: TGTGCCGCCCCGGGGGGAAACACTGAAGCTTTCTTT
J: TRBJ1-1
D: .
size: .
V: TRBV6-4

CDR3: CASSLEPGRNQPQHF
DNA: TGTGCCAGCAGTTTAGAGCCAGGGCGAAATCAGCCCCAGCATTTT
J: TRBJ1-5
D: .
size: once
V: TRBV28

CDR3: CASSPRTVEQETQYF
DNA: TGTGCCAGCAGTCCCCGGACAGTAGAACAAGAGACCCAGTACTTC
J: TRBJ2-5
D: .
size: .
V: TRBV27

CDR3: CAWSATSLGGTQYF
DNA: TGTGCCTGGAGTGCCACTAGTTTAGGGGGTACGCAGTATTTT
J: TRBJ2-3
D: .
size: .
V: TRBV30

CDR3: CASSTRSNEKLFF
DNA: TGTGCCAGCAGCACCCGGAGTAATGAAAAACTGTTTTTT
J: TRBJ1-4
D: .
size: .
V: TRBV28

CDR3: CASSQDSSRWDTIYF
DNA: TGTGCCAGCAGCCAAGACAGCTCTCGTTGGGACACCATATATTTT
J: TRBJ1-3
D: .
size: .
V: TRBV7-8

CDR3: CASSLDRSNTEAFF
DNA: TGCGCCAGCAGCCTCGACCGGAGTAACACTGAAGCTTTCTTT
J: TRBJ1-1
D: .
size: few
V: TRBV4-1

CDR3: CASRSGTGVKGEQFF
DNA: TGTGCCAGCAGGTCCGGGACAGGGGTGAAGGGTGAGCAGTTCTTC
J: TRBJ2-1
D: TRBD1
size: .
V: TRBV7-9

CDR3: CASSDSTGQAFF
DNA: TGTGCCAGCAGTGACTCGACAGGGCAAGCTTTCTTT
J: TRBJ1-1
D: TRBD1
size: .
V: TRBV6-5

CDR3: CASSHEGLAGDNEQFF
DNA: TGCGCCAGCAGCCACGAGGGACTAGCGGGAGACAATGAGCAGTTCTTC
J: TRBJ2-1
D: TRBD2
size: .
V: TRBV4-3

CDR3: CASSFEGDIQYF
DNA: TGCGCCAGCAGTTTCGAGGGGGACATTCAGTACTTC
J: TRBJ2-4
D: .
size: .
V: TRBV4-1

CDR3: CASSGLETQYF
DNA: TGTGCCAGCAGTGGGCTGGAGACCCAGTACTTC
J: TRBJ2-5
D: .
size: .
V: TRBV2

CDR3: CASSEASGKETQYF
DNA: TGCGCCAGCAGTGAGGCTAGCGGCAAAGAGACCCAGTACTTC
J: TRBJ2-5
D: TRBD2
size: .
V: TRBV10-1

CDR3: CAISGGLAGAGQETQYF
DNA: TGTGCCATCAGCGGGGGACTAGCGGGGGCCGGCCAAGAGACCCAGTACTTC
J: TRBJ2-5
D: TRBD2
size: .
V: TRBV10-3

CDR3: CASSLDLNQPQHF
DNA: TGTGCCAGCAGCTTAGACTTAAATCAGCCCCAGCATTTT
J: TRBJ1-5
D: .
size: .
V: TRBV5-5

CDR3: CASRTQAGGGEKLFF
DNA: TGTGCCAGCAGGACTCAGGCAGGGGGAGGCGAAAAACTGTTTTTT
J: TRBJ1-4
D: TRBD1
size: .
V: TRBV27

CDR3: CAWRISDYAHEQFF
DNA: TGTGCCTGGAGAATTTCAGACTACGCACACGAGCAGTTCTTC
J: TRBJ2-1
D: .
size: .
V: TRBV30

CDR3: CAWSVTGTGRNTEAFF
DNA: TGTGCCTGGAGTGTCACCGGGACAGGGAGGAACACTGAAGCTTTCTTT
J: TRBJ1-1
D: TRBD1
size: .
V: TRBV30

CDR3: CATSASLGGVREQYF
DNA: TGTGCCACCAGTGCGTCTCTAGGCGGGGTACGCGAGCAGTACTTC
J: TRBJ2-7
D: .
size: .
V: TRBV24-1

CDR3: CASSFARGLAYEQYF
DNA: TGTGCCAGCAGCTTCGCGCGAGGACTAGCTTACGAGCAGTACTTC
J: TRBJ2-7
D: TRBD2
size: .
V: TRBV7-8

CDR3: CASTGPQINYGYTF
DNA: TGTGCCAGCACCGGTCCACAGATAAACTATGGCTACACCTTC
J: TRBJ1-2
D: .
size: .
V: TRBV9

CDR3: CASSPVERREAGELFF
DNA: TGTGCCAGCAGCCCAGTCGAGCGGAGAGAAGCCGGGGAGCTGTTTTTT
J: TRBJ2-2
D: .
size: .
V: TRBV5-6

CDR3: CASSFGGPDNSPLHF
DNA: TGCGCCAGCAGCTTCGGGGGTCCTGATAATTCACCCCTCCACTTT
J: TRBJ1-6
D: .
size: .
V: TRBV5-1

CDR3: CASTRVRQGAGYEQYF
DNA: TGTGCCAGCACCCGGGTTAGACAGGGGGCCGGGTACGAGCAGTACTTC
J: TRBJ2-7
D: TRBD1
size: .
V: TRBV13

CDR3: CATSETRVNGYTF
DNA: TGTGCCACCAGTGAGACCAGGGTAAATGGCTACACCTTC
J: TRBJ1-2
D: .
size: once
V: TRBV24-1

CDR3: CASSIGTHVEKLFF
DNA: TGTGCCAGTAGTATCGGGACTCACGTCGAAAAACTGTTTTTT
J: TRBJ1-4
D: .
size: .
V: TRBV19

CDR3: CASSQIAIAYGQFF
DNA: TGCGCCAGCAGCCAAATCGCAATAGCCTATGGGCAGTTCTTC
J: TRBJ2-1
D: .
size: .
V: TRBV4-1

CDR3: CASSPGLADTYNEQFF
DNA: TGTGCCAGCAGCCCCGGACTAGCGGATACCTACAATGAGCAGTTCTTC
J: TRBJ2-1
D: TRBD2
size: .
V: TRBV11-2

CDR3: CASSHRNRRAGATDTQYF
DNA: TGTGCCAGCAGCCACCGGAACCGTAGAGCGGGGGCGACAGATACGCAGTATTTT
J: TRBJ2-3
D: TRBD2
size: .
V: TRBV7-2

CDR3: CASSSWASGTEQYF
DNA: TGTGCCAGCAGCTCATGGGCTAGCGGGACTGAGCAGTACTTC
J: TRBJ2-7
D: TRBD2
size: .
V: TRBV11-2

CDR3: CASSPYSAQRYGYTF
DNA: TGTGCCAGCAGTCCATATTCCGCCCAGCGATATGGCTACACCTTC
J: TRBJ1-2
D: .
size: few
V: TRBV27

CDR3: CASSETGTGSYEQYF
DNA: TGTGCCAGCAGTGAGACCGGGACAGGGAGCTACGAGCAGTACTTC
J: TRBJ2-7
D: TRBD1
size: few
V: TRBV28

CDR3: CASSLALGQGTFQPQHF
DNA: TGTGCCAGCAGCTTGGCGCTTGGACAGGGTACGTTTCAGCCCCAGCATTTT
J: TRBJ1-5
D: TRBD1
size: .
V: TRBV5-6

CDR3: CASRDSLNYGYTF
DNA: TGTGCCAGCAGAGACAGCCTTAACTATGGCTACACCTTC
J: TRBJ1-2
D: .
size: .
V: TRBV27

CDR3: CASSHTVAGYEQYF
DNA: TGCGCCAGCAGCCACACAGTGGCAGGGTATGAGCAGTACTTC
J: TRBJ2-7
D: .
size: .
V: TRBV4-1

CDR3: CASRLRRSSYEQYF
DNA: TGTGCCAGCAGACTTAGACGGAGCTCCTACGAGCAGTACTTC
J: TRBJ2-7
D: .
size: once
V: TRBV28

CDR3: CASSLAPGQGIGEKLFF
DNA: TGTGCCAGCAGCTTAGCTCCGGGACAGGGGATAGGGGAAAAACTGTTTTTT
J: TRBJ1-4
D: TRBD1
size: .
V: TRBV7-2

CDR3: CASSLVGNGPGTNNQPQHF
DNA: TGTGCCAGCAGCTTAGTGGGGAATGGACCTGGGACAAACAATCAGCCCCAGCATTTT
J: TRBJ1-5
D: .
size: once
V: TRBV7-9

CDR3: CASSLGTGLNTGELFF
DNA: TGTGCCAGCAGCTTAGGAACTGGGCTTAACACCGGGGAGCTGTTTTTT
J: TRBJ2-2
D: .
size: .
V: TRBV11-3

CDR3: CASSLDGREQFF
DNA: TGTGCCAGCAGCTTAGACGGGAGAGAGCAGTTCTTC
J: TRBJ2-1
D: .
size: .
V: TRBV11-3

CDR3: CASSQDWGTGGAVAKETQYF
DNA: TGTGCCAGCAGCCAAGATTGGGGGACAGGGGGCGCGGTTGCGAAAGAGACCCAGTACTTC
J: TRBJ2-5
D: TRBD1
size: .
V: TRBV14

CDR3: CSASRGSGSYNEQFF
DNA: TGCAGTGCTAGTCGAGGGAGCGGGTCCTACAATGAGCAGTTCTTC
J: TRBJ2-1
D: .
size: .
V: TRBV20-1

CDR3: CASSTRGILTDTQYF
DNA: TGTGCCAGCAGCACACGAGGTATCCTAACAGATACGCAGTATTTT
J: TRBJ2-3
D: .
size: .
V: TRBV3-1/TRBV3-2